The 22 T cell receptor beta chains below come from one sample, sequenced in a study of shared clonotypes between healthy human individuals. Some clones are missing from TCRdb's copy, which holds only in-frame ones; the method was immunoSEQ multiplex PCR. The data show approximately 1,000,000 clones, 70% to 85% seen once. The sample was memory CD4+ T cells from PBMCs. Noted subset: CD45RA-negative fraction. These receptors were taken from a young man in good health. Some clones in this sample may be carry-over from other donors' samples.

This chain uses TRBV2 with TRBJ2-7; D is possibly TRBD1 (5 bases). Germline values: CDR1 SNHLY, CDR2 FYNNEI. V was pared by 5 bases and J by 2 bases, with 13 bases between. The CDR3 has 14 amino acids. The CDR3 is CASSSDITPYEQYF. The CDR3 DNA reads TGTGCCAGCAGTTCGGACATAACCCCCTACGAGCAGTACTTC.

This clone has just a few counts. J is TRBJ1-2 and V is TRBV29-1; a weak D match, TRBD1 (6 bases). This CDR3 is built from 14 residues. The V end lost 7 bases, the J end lost 7 bases, and 22 bases lay between the germline ends. Germline lookup yields CDR1 SQVTM and CDR2 ANQGSEA. Written as DNA, the CDR3 is TGCAGCGCTGGCCCCCTTACAGGGCCGCGTGGCTACACCTTC. It translates to CSAGPLTGPRGYTF.

This chain links TRBV28 with TRBJ2-4; D possibly corresponds to TRBD1 (5 bases). The CDR3 sequence is 13 residues long. Trimming stripped 3 bases from V and 15 bases from J, with 18 bases between. CDR1 and CDR2 from the germline V gene are MDHEN and SYDVKM. This CDR3 reads CASSFSGWGPGYF. The CDR3 bases are TGTGCCAGCAGTTTCTCCGGGTGGGGCCCGGGGTACTTC. Using reference TRBV28 and TRBJ2-4 for the parts outside the CDR3, the full variable domain is DVKVTQSSRYLVKRTGEKVFLECVQDMDHENMFWYRQDPGLGLRLIYFSYDVKMKEKGDIPEGYSVSREKKERFSLILESASTNQTSMYLCASSFSGWGPGYFGAGTRLSVL.

CDR3 in DNA: TGTGCCAGCTCCCGGATCCGGGGCCACTACGAGCAGTACTTC. The encoded protein is CASSRIRGHYEQYF. The chain recombines TRBV18 with TRBJ2-7; possibly TRBD1 or TRBD2 for D (5 bases each). This CDR3 contains 14 residues. The germline V gene encodes CDR1 KGHSH and CDR2 LQKENI. Deletions cut 6 bases from V and 3 bases from J, with 15 bases between.

The chain is built from TRBV5-1 and TRBJ1-1; weak D call: TRBD1 (5 bases). V lost 3 bases to trimming and J lost 1 base, with 13 bases between them. The CDR3 totals 15 residues. Germline V lookup: CDR1 SGHRS, CDR2 YFSETQ. The CDR3 spells CASSSQGLPNTEAFF. The CDR3 DNA reads as TGCGCCAGCAGCTCGCAGGGACTGCCGAACACTGAAGCTTTCTTT.

The V gene is TRBV30, the J gene TRBJ1-1, with D tentatively TRBD1 (5 bases). Germline values: CDR1 GTSNPN, CDR2 SVGIG (reference sequence). V was clipped by 4 bases and J by 1 base, with 16 bases between them. The CDR3 is 15 amino acids. The CDR3 protein is CAWTRAGRGNTEAFF. CDR3 sequence (DNA): TGTGCCTGGACTCGGGCGGGTAGGGGGAACACTGAAGCTTTCTTT.

Of note for this clone: Distinct nucleotide sequences in the sample also encode this CDR3. The rearrangement uses TRBV5-1 and TRBJ2-7; 11 bases map to TRBD1. Germline CDR1 is SGHRS and CDR2 is YFSETQ. This CDR3 region has 14 residues. V shed 3 bases, J shed 4 bases, and the junction held 3 bases outside the gene matches. The CDR3 reads CASSSGQGAYEQYF. The CDR3 DNA follows: TGCGCCAGCAGCTCCGGACAGGGGGCGTACGAGCAGTACTTC. Full variable domain (remainder filled in from reference TRBV5-1 and TRBJ2-7): KAGVTQTPRYLIKTRGQQVTLSCSPISGHRSVSWYQQTPGQGLQFLFEYFSETQRNKGNFPGRFSGRQFSNSRSEMNVSTLELGDSALYLCASSSGQGAYEQYFGPGTRLTVT.

This clone appeared once. V and J are TRBV5-1 and TRBJ2-3, with 7 positions matching TRBD2. J was trimmed by 4 bases and V by 0 bases; bases with no gene match: 2. The CDR3 is made up of 14 amino acids. Germline CDR1 and CDR2: SGHRS and YFSETQ. CDR3 loop: CASSLARGADTQYF. As DNA, the CDR3 is TGCGCCAGCAGCTTGGCCCGGGGGGCAGATACGCAGTATTTT.

The chain employs TRBV14 and TRBJ2-1, with a tentative D call TRBD2 (6 bases). CDR3 size: 14 residues. Deletions cut 2 bases from V and 5 bases from J, with 10 bases between. Germline CDR1 reads SGHDN; CDR2 reads FVKESK. In DNA form, the CDR3 reads TGTGCCAGCAGCCAAACGCGGGGAAACAATGAGCAGTTCTTC. Protein: CASSQTRGNNEQFF.

This chain joins TRBV5-1 and TRBJ1-2, with D uncertain. The V gene lost 2 bases and the J gene lost 1 base, with 9 bases spanning the gap. CDR3 length equals 14 residues. Germline CDR1 SGHRS, CDR2 YFSETQ. The CDR3 loop reads CASSFKLDNYGYTF. CDR3 nucleotide sequence: TGCGCCAGCAGCTTCAAGTTAGATAACTATGGCTACACCTTC.

The chain employs TRBV7-3 and TRBJ2-3; 8 bases line up with TRBD1. From germline, CDR1 is SGHTA and CDR2 FQGTGA. The trim removed 4 bases at V and 2 bases at J, leaving 5 bases unmatched. This CDR3 is built from 15 residues. The CDR3 loop is CASSSDRESTDTQYF. In nucleotides, the CDR3 is TGTGCCAGCAGCTCGGACAGGGAGTCCACAGATACGCAGTATTTT.

The chain couples TRBV4-1 to TRBJ2-2; tentative D call: TRBD2 (5 bases). Germline V lookup: CDR1 MGHRA, CDR2 YSYEKL. The CDR3 length is 16 residues. V lost 1 base and J 3 bases, leaving 12 bases between the germline ends. CDR3 in DNA: TGCGCCAGCAGCCAAGTGGCGGGTAGCGACACCGGGGAGCTGTTTTTT. Protein product: CASSQVAGSDTGELFF.

This chain uses TRBV2 with TRBJ1-1; a weak D match, TRBD1 (6 bases). V lost 5 bases and J 5 bases, leaving 12 bases between the germline ends. The CDR3 spans 13 residues. The germline gives CDR1 SNHLY, CDR2 FYNNEI. This chain's CDR3 is CASSTGPGTEAFF. For the CDR3, the DNA is TGTGCCAGCAGTACAGGGCCAGGGACTGAAGCTTTCTTT. Variable domain in full (rest from reference TRBV2 and TRBJ1-1): EPEVTQTPSHQVTQMGQEVILRCVPISNHLYFYWYRQILGQKVEFLVSFYNNEISEKSEIFDDQFSVERPDGSNFTLKIRSTKLEDSAMYFCASSTGPGTEAFFGQGTRLTVV.

This clone was picked up one time. V usage is TRBV5-4 and J usage is TRBJ1-2, with a tentative D call TRBD1 (5 bases). This CDR3 comprises 13 residues. CDR1 is SGHNT, CDR2 YYREEE, per germline (reference sequence). V was trimmed by 4 bases and J by 8 bases, leaving 15 bases between them. In DNA form, the CDR3 reads TGTGCCAGCAGCGCTCTCAGGGTAGTCGGCTACACCTTC. Protein sequence: CASSALRVVGYTF.

This clone was counted only a few times. V is TRBV30 and J is TRBJ2-5; 8 bases line up with TRBD2. The tail of the sequence fits TRBJ2-7 better, so the J call may be wrong. The CDR3 has 15 residues. CDR1 is GTSNPN, CDR2 SVGIG, per germline (reference sequence). CDR3 sequence: CAWSLGLAGTYEQYF. CDR3 sequence (DNA): TGTGCCTGGAGCCTCGGACTAGCCGGGACCTACGAGCAGTACTTC.

The sample holds one count of this clone. V gene TRBV7-2 combines with J gene TRBJ1-5, with TRBD1 as a possible D gene (5 bases). Trimming pared 3 bases from V and 3 bases from J, leaving 15 bases between. Germline V lookup: CDR1 SGHTA, CDR2 FQGNSA. The CDR3 runs to 16 residues. In nucleotides, the CDR3 is TGTGCCAGCAGCTTGGATGGGGGATCGATCAATCAGCCCCAGCATTTT. The encoded protein is CASSLDGGSINQPQHF.

Only a few counts were recorded for this clone. The rearrangement joins TRBV18 to TRBJ2-3; D is tentatively TRBD1 or TRBD2 (5 bases each). The CDR3 consists of 15 residues. Germline V lookup: CDR1 KGHSH, CDR2 LQKENI. The V and J ends lost 4 bases and 0 bases respectively, with 11 bases between them. CDR3 sequence (DNA): TGTGCCAGCTCACGGGCAGGGAGAAGCACAGATACGCAGTATTTT. Its translation is CASSRAGRSTDTQYF.

Concerning this clone itself: This could be a read error, since a much larger clone is one nucleotide away. The chain recombines TRBV7-9 with TRBJ1-3; 8 nucleotides agree with TRBD1. The CDR3 is 16 residues long. Trimming took 10 bases from V and 3 from J; bases not matched to a gene: 14. Per germline, CDR1 SEHNR and CDR2 FQNEAQ (reference sequence). DNA for the CDR3: TGTGCCAACAGTCCCCGGCAGGGGGCTATTGGAAACACCATATATTTT. Translating gives CANSPRQGAIGNTIYF.

This chain links TRBV28 with TRBJ2-3; either TRBD1 or TRBD2 may supply D (5 bases each). Looked up from germline, CDR1 is MDHEN and CDR2 is SYDVKM. The CDR3 is 18 amino acids. The V end lost 5 bases, the J end lost 4 bases, and 25 bases lay between the germline ends. As DNA, the CDR3 is TGTGCCAGCAGTCCCCCGGGACCCCTGGGGGTTTTCGCAGATACGCAGTATTTT. Translated, it gives CASSPPGPLGVFADTQYF.

This clone was detected only a few times. V usage is TRBV6-5 and J usage is TRBJ1-5; 8 nucleotides match TRBD1. The CDR3 totals 12 residues. Trimming at V came to 8 bases and at J to 7 bases, leaving 4 bases not matched to a gene. From germline, CDR1 is MNHEY and CDR2 SVGAGI. The CDR3 DNA reads TGTGCCAGCGGACAGGGTAAACAGCCCCAGCATTTT. It specifies CASGQGKQPQHF.

The chain uses TRBV2 and TRBJ2-3; 10 bases are shared with TRBD2. Germline trimming cut 1 base from V and 5 bases from J; bases unmatched to any gene: 9. Germline V gene lookup returns CDR1 SNHLY and CDR2 FYNNEI. The CDR3 runs to 17 residues. In nucleotides, the CDR3 is TGTGCCAGCAGTGAAGGCAGGGGCCTAGCGGGAGTAGATACGCAGTATTTT. This sequence encodes CASSEGRGLAGVDTQYF.

CDR3 sequence: CASSTPYEQYF. Here the CDR3 DNA reads TGTGCCAGCAGTACGCCCTACGAGCAGTACTTC. The chain employs TRBV6-1 and TRBJ2-5; D unclear. The last part of the DNA fits TRBJ2-7 better; the J call may be wrong. This CDR3 is built from 11 residues. From germline, CDR1 is MNHNS and CDR2 SASEGT.